The sequence of this T cell receptor (beta chain) was determined in a study of cytomegalovirus exposure and HLA in healthy donors. Both 60 Vbeta primers and 13 Jbeta primers went into the PCR. Here immunoSEQ multiplex PCR was the method, and the copy in TCRdb shows in-frame clones only, minus some. The data contain about 93,000 clones, around 81% of them singletons. The CDR3 covers 15 residues. The J segment lost 6 bases and the V segment lost 5 bases, leaving 10 bases of the junction unmatched. Germline CDR1 reads MNHNS; CDR2 reads SASEGT. The receptor's source is a man younger than 40 in good health and CMV-seronegative. The chain combines TRBV6-1 with TRBJ1-5; 7 nucleotides match TRBD1. Sequenced material: PBMCs. CDR3: CASSKETSGGQPQHF. Here the CDR3 DNA reads TGTGCCAGCAGTAAGGAGACCTCAGGGGGTCAGCCCCAGCATTTT.